The sample holds one count of the clone carrying this TCR beta chain. The V gene lost 0 bases and the J gene lost 0 bases, with 13 bases spanning the gap. Germline CDR1 and CDR2: MDHEN and SYDVKM. The CDR3 covers 17 residues. The sample comes from a study of cytomegalovirus exposure and HLA in healthy donors. The PCR was carried out with 60 Vbeta primers and 13 Jbeta primers. Sequencing used immunoSEQ multiplex PCR; TCRdb keeps in-frame clones, though not all of them. The data show 100,000 to 150,000 clones, around three quarters seen once. The TCR comes from a woman aged 50 to 65 in good health and CMV-seronegative. Sequenced material: PBMCs. V and J are TRBV28 and TRBJ2-3, with no clear D. This CDR3 reads CASSLWVGGVSTDTQYF. CDR3 sequence (DNA): TGTGCCAGCAGTTTATGGGTCGGCGGAGTCAGCACAGATACGCAGTATTTT.